The sample holds many counts of the clone carrying this TCR beta chain. The sample comes from a study of regulatory T cells in long-lasting Graves disease. Time point of the sample: newly diagnosed GD, antithyroid drugs for less than 3 months. From RNA extracted from PBMCs, the TCR library was made. Building of the TCR beta libraries involved iRepertoire HTBI primers and Arm-PCR of CDR3 regions. TCRdb passed the multiplex PCR reads through MiXCR, listing each CDR3 protein once. Counted here are a few hundred thousand distinct CDR3 sequences, about 19% occurring once; the ten biggest clones make up 12%. The CDR3 has 15 amino acids. Germline V CDR1 and CDR2: KGHSH, LQKENI. The V and J ends lost 2 bases and 3 bases respectively, with 13 bases between them. These same data were also listed under a study on T cells in Graves' hyperthyroidism and ophthalmopathy.

The chain links TRBV18 to TRBJ1-1; D is perhaps TRBD1 (5 bases). The source material was peripheral blood mononuclear cells (PBMCs), sampled at new diagnosis, from a patient treated with antithyroid drugs. This receptor was taken from a woman between 25 and 40 years old with Graves disease. CDR3 nucleotides: TGTGCCAGCTCACCAGACAAGGGGCCCCACACTGAAGCTTTCTTT. Its protein is CASSPDKGPHTEAFF.